The 6 T cell receptor beta chains below were found in one sample sequenced in a study of blood T cell repertoires in COVID-19. Repertoires were generated with immunoSEQ multiplex PCR, while TCRdb's copy carries only in-frame clones and drops some. The sample has approximately 240,000 clones, 85% to 95% seen once; the top ten hold under 2.5%. The sample consisted of PBMCs or T cells enriched from blood (not recorded which). These receptors all come from a young woman who had recovered from COVID-19.

The gene calls are TRBV3-1 (or the pseudogene TRBV3-2) and TRBJ2-7; 8 positions match TRBD2. Trimming took 6 bases from V and 6 from J; bases not matched to a gene: 10. Germline V CDR1 and CDR2: LGHDT, YNNKEL (reference sequence). CDR3 length: 14 residues. CDR3 loop: CASRASSGTFEQYF. The DNA of the CDR3 is TGTGCCAGCAGGGCGAGTAGCGGGACCTTCGAGCAGTACTTC.

V usage is TRBV7-2 and J usage is TRBJ1-2; D unclear. V gave up 5 bases and J gave up 4 bases, with 17 bases separating them. From germline, CDR1 is SGHTA and CDR2 FQGNSA. The CDR3 consists of 15 residues. CDR3 DNA sequence: TGTGCCAGCAGCCACGGGGATCCCTTAGGCTATGGCTACACCTTC. This gives the protein CASSHGDPLGYGYTF.

A single count supports this clone. V gene TRBV9 combines with J gene TRBJ2-7, with D perhaps TRBD1 (6 bases). The CDR3 spans 14 residues. V lost 3 bases and J lost 0, with 10 bases in between. CDR1 is SGDLS and CDR2 is YYNGEE in the germline V gene. CDR3 bases: TGTGCCAGCAGCGGGCGGACAGACTCCTACGAGCAGTACTTC. Its protein product is CASSGRTDSYEQYF.

This chain connects TRBV5-4 to TRBJ2-1, with a possible D match to TRBD2 (5 bases). Trimming removed 0 bases at V and 9 bases at J, with 10 bases between. Germline loops: CDR1 SGHNT, CDR2 YYREEE (reference sequence). The CDR3 covers 13 residues. CDR3 DNA: TGTGCCAGCAGCTTGGAGCTAGCAGGTGAGCAGTTCTTC. Residues: CASSLELAGEQFF.

This chain joins TRBV29-1 and TRBJ2-2; 9 bases fit TRBD2. With V trimmed by 7 bases and J by 7 bases, 10 bases remained unmatched. The CDR3 extends over 14 amino acids. Germline V lookup: CDR1 SQVTM, CDR2 ANQGSEA. For the CDR3, the DNA is TGCAGCGGAACTAGCGGGTCCGGGGGCGGGGAGCTGTTTTTT. It translates to CSGTSGSGGGELFF.

The chain has TRBV24-1 and TRBJ1-2; possible D gene TRBD1, 6 bases. The CDR3 contains 13 residues. Germline CDR1 and CDR2: KGHDR and SFDVKD. The V gene lost 10 bases and the J gene lost 7 bases, with 18 bases spanning the gap. CDR3 nucleotide sequence: TGTGCCACAGGAACAGGGCGAGGTTTTGGCTACACCTTC. Protein: CATGTGRGFGYTF.